This TCR beta chain was recovered during a study of blood T cell repertoires in COVID-19. This clone was counted a single time. Profiled with immunoSEQ multiplex PCR; TCRdb holds only in-frame clones, not every one. The repertoire holds 150,000 to 200,000 clones, with around four fifths as singletons. The sample consisted of peripheral blood. This receptor was identified in a man aged 65 to 85 with active or convalescent COVID-19.

CDR3 nucleotide sequence: TGTGCCAGCAGTGAGCAGGGAAACTATGGCTACACCTTC. Its translation is CASSEQGNYGYTF. This chain joins TRBV6-1 and TRBJ1-2, with D possibly being TRBD1 (5 bases). With 3 bases removed from V and 2 bases from J, the gap between germline ends came to 7 bases. The CDR3 is 13 amino acids. Germline CDR1 MNHNS, CDR2 SASEGT.